These 24 T cell receptor beta chains were sequenced from one sample in a study of blood T cell repertoires in COVID-19. Data came from immunoSEQ multiplex PCR; TCRdb stores just in-frame clones and leaves some out. The sample yields 100,000 to 150,000 clones, about 80% seen once. The sequencing sample was made of peripheral blood. The receptor set was obtained from a woman between 50 and 59 years old with acute or convalescent COVID-19.

This chain joins TRBV6-2 or TRBV6-3 and TRBJ2-7, with 8 bases fitting TRBD1. The germline CDR1 and CDR2 sequences are MNHEY and SVGEGT. This CDR3 has 20 residues. Trimming removed 0 bases from V and 0 bases from J; junction bases left unmatched: 16. CDR3 in DNA: TGTGCCAGCAGTTACTCGAGAGGGTGGACAGGGCCTGCCTTCTCCTACGAGCAGTACTTC. Translated, it gives CASSYSRGWTGPAFSYEQYF.

The chain joins TRBV18 to TRBJ1-4, with TRBD1 as a possible D gene (5 bases). Germline-derived CDR1 and CDR2 are KGHSH and LQKENI. CDR3 length: 17 residues. Trimming took 2 bases from V and 3 from J, leaving 16 bases between them. The CDR3 DNA reads TGTGCCAGCTCACCATCCGTCCCGGCAGGGCCTAATGAAAAACTGTTTTTT. Protein: CASSPSVPAGPNEKLFF.

This clone has just a few counts. The chain is built from TRBV28 and TRBJ2-5; perhaps TRBD2 as D (6 bases). The germline gives CDR1 MDHEN, CDR2 SYDVKM. The CDR3 runs to 15 residues. Trimming pared 6 bases from V and 2 bases from J, leaving 16 bases between. The CDR3 sequence is CASRLAAGRQETQYF. The CDR3 DNA reads as TGTGCCAGCAGATTAGCCGCAGGGAGGCAAGAGACCCAGTACTTC.

This clone has just a few counts. The chain combines TRBV10-2 with TRBJ2-1; 13 bases match TRBD2. V lost 4 bases to trimming and J lost 5 bases; unmatched junction nucleotides: 5. The CDR3 runs to 16 residues. In germline, CDR1 is WSHSY, CDR2 SAAADI. CDR3 residues: CASSAPGTSGNNEQFF. The CDR3 DNA follows: TGCGCCAGCAGTGCCCCCGGGACTAGCGGGAACAATGAGCAGTTCTTC.

The V gene is TRBV19, the J gene TRBJ1-1; no clear D gene. The CDR3 has 11 residues. Trimming left V 3 bases short and J 7 bases short, with 6 bases between. Germline assignment: CDR1 LNHDA and CDR2 SQIVND (reference sequence). CDR3 protein: CASSITDEAFF. The CDR3 DNA is TGTGCCAGTAGTATTACAGATGAAGCTTTCTTT.

This chain uses TRBV5-1 with TRBJ1-1; D remains ambiguous. The CDR3 runs to 14 residues. Trimming removed 6 bases from V and 1 base from J, with 13 bases in between. Per the germline V gene, CDR1 is SGHRS and CDR2 is YFSETQ. This CDR3 reads CASKLGVGNTEAFF. The CDR3 nucleotides read TGCGCCAGCAAGCTTGGAGTAGGGAACACTGAAGCTTTCTTT.

V and J are TRBV15 and TRBJ2-3, with D perhaps TRBD2 (6 bases). Between the trimmed V and J ends, which lost 4 bases and 6 bases, there was a span of 11 bases. This CDR3 comprises 13 residues. Germline V CDR1 and CDR2: LNHNV, YYDKDF (reference sequence). In DNA form, the CDR3 reads TGTGCCACCAGCATCGGGACTTCGGATACGCAGTATTTT. Residues: CATSIGTSDTQYF.

The chain couples TRBV6-4 to TRBJ2-3; no clear D. V was trimmed by 6 bases and J by 6 bases, leaving 16 bases between them. The germline CDR1 and CDR2 sequences are MRHNA and SNTAGT. The CDR3 is made up of 14 amino acids. The CDR3 loop reads CASSPEWATDTQYF. For the CDR3, the DNA is TGTGCCAGCAGCCCCGAGTGGGCCACTGATACGCAGTATTTT.

This chain connects TRBV28 to TRBJ1-2; D remains unclear. The CDR3 spans 15 residues. CDR1 and CDR2 from the germline V gene are MDHEN and SYDVKM. V gave up 2 bases and J gave up 4 bases, with 14 bases separating them. In nucleotides, the CDR3 is TGTGCCAGCAGTTTAGAGCCAGGAACCTCCTATGGCTACACCTTC. Residues: CASSLEPGTSYGYTF.

The chain uses TRBV11-2 and TRBJ2-7, with 8 bases that match TRBD1. CDR1 SGHAT and CDR2 FQNNGV come from the germline V gene. This CDR3 comprises 15 residues. With 5 bases clipped from V and 3 bases from J, the junction kept 9 bases outside the gene matches. The CDR3 bases are TGTGCCAGCAGCGTGCCGGGACAGGTTTACTACGAGCAGTACTTC. Protein sequence: CASSVPGQVYYEQYF.

The gene calls are TRBV19 and TRBJ2-1; 13 positions agree with TRBD2. The CDR3 sequence is 14 residues long. Per the germline V gene, CDR1 is LNHDA and CDR2 is SQIVND (reference sequence). V gave up 7 bases and J gave up 10 bases; unmatched junction bases: 7. CDR3 region: CASMRLAGGGEQFF. The CDR3, as DNA: TGTGCCAGTATGCGACTAGCGGGGGGTGGGGAGCAGTTCTTC.

The chain joins TRBV13 to TRBJ1-6; D uncertain. The length of the CDR3 is 15 residues. Germline-derived CDR1 and CDR2 are PRHDT and FYEKMQ (reference sequence). Deletions cut 0 bases from V and 10 bases from J, with 13 bases between. Here the CDR3 DNA reads TGTGCCAGCAGCTTAGGCGGGGAGGGAAGCTCACCCCTCCACTTT. Its protein product is CASSLGGEGSSPLHF.

This clone was observed a handful of times. The CDR3 sequence is CATQDRLNQPQHF. The CDR3 DNA follows: TGTGCCACCCAGGACAGGCTCAATCAGCCCCAGCATTTT. V and J are TRBV10-3 and TRBJ1-5; 7 bases map to TRBD1. The CDR3 totals 13 residues. Trimming took 10 bases from V and 3 from J; bases not matched to a gene: 6. Germline values: CDR1 ENHRY, CDR2 SYGVKD.

This clone was observed a few times. This chain connects TRBV3-1 (or the pseudogene TRBV3-2) to TRBJ2-5; possibly TRBD1 for D (5 bases). CDR1 is LGHDT, CDR2 YNNKEL, per germline (reference sequence). The CDR3 spans 14 residues. The V gene lost 5 bases and the J gene lost 1 base, with 11 bases spanning the gap. The chain's CDR3 is CASSSRATQETQYF. Here the CDR3 DNA reads TGTGCCAGCAGCAGCAGGGCGACCCAAGAGACCCAGTACTTC.

V usage is TRBV5-6 and J usage is TRBJ1-2; tentative D call: TRBD1 (6 bases). The CDR3 extends over 14 amino acids. With 2 bases removed from V and 3 bases from J, the gap between germline ends came to 11 bases. Germline V gene data show CDR1 as SGHDT and CDR2 as YYEEEE. The DNA for the CDR3 is TGTGCCAGCAGCTTACAGGGATCAGACTATGGCTACACCTTC. Its protein product is CASSLQGSDYGYTF.

The J gene is TRBJ2-1, the V gene TRBV2; D is possibly TRBD1 (6 bases). CDR1 is SNHLY, CDR2 FYNNEI, per germline. V dropped 3 bases and J dropped 13 bases, with 10 bases sitting between them. The CDR3 spans 11 residues. CDR3 sequence: CASSDGGPQFF. Here the CDR3 DNA reads TGTGCCAGCAGTGATGGGGGCCCCCAGTTCTTC.

This chain connects TRBV18 to TRBJ1-3; 10 bases are shared with TRBD1. Germline values: CDR1 KGHSH, CDR2 LQKENI. The CDR3 is 16 residues long. V lost 4 bases, J lost 9 bases, and 12 bases stayed unmatched. This chain's CDR3 is CASSLTGTGEPSTIYF. Here the CDR3 DNA reads TGTGCCAGCTCACTGACCGGGACAGGGGAGCCTAGCACCATATATTTT.

CDR3 DNA: TGTGCCTGGGGACAGGGAATTGTGCACACCATATATTTT. Translating it yields CAWGQGIVHTIYF. The rearrangement joins TRBV30 to TRBJ1-3, with 8 nucleotides matching TRBD1. Trimming cost V 5 bases and J 8 bases; bases outside gene matches: 8. The CDR3 totals 13 residues. The germline gives CDR1 GTSNPN, CDR2 SVGIG (reference sequence).

The rearrangement links TRBV6-5 to TRBJ1-4; TRBD1 might be the D (6 bases). V lost 6 bases and J lost 3, with 11 bases in between. The CDR3 length is 14 residues. Germline CDR1 and CDR2: MNHEY and SVGAGI. The CDR3 loop reads CASSLGGANEKLFF. In DNA form, the CDR3 reads TGTGCCAGCAGCTTAGGGGGAGCTAATGAAAAACTGTTTTTT.

This clone appeared once. V usage is TRBV15 and J usage is TRBJ1-3; possibly TRBD1 for D (6 bases). V lost 5 bases and J lost 2, with 13 bases in between. CDR1 and CDR2 (germline): LNHNV, YYDKDF (reference sequence). This CDR3 has 15 residues. CDR3 amino acids: CATSLEGGPGNTIYF. The CDR3, as DNA: TGTGCCACCAGCCTAGAGGGGGGGCCTGGAAACACCATATATTTT.

The J gene is TRBJ1-4, the V gene TRBV7-2, with D tentatively TRBD1 (6 bases). The CDR3 covers 14 residues. V lost 0 bases and J 8 bases, leaving 10 bases between the germline ends. Germline CDR1 SGHTA, CDR2 FQGNSA. DNA of the CDR3: TGTGCCAGCAGCTTAGCGGGGGCGCACGAAAAACTGTTTTTT. Translating it yields CASSLAGAHEKLFF.

In DNA form, the CDR3 reads TGTGCCAGCAGCACGACTAGCGGGAATACGCAGTATTTT. This encodes CASSTTSGNTQYF. J is TRBJ2-3 and V is TRBV7-6; 11 nucleotides line up with TRBD2. Per germline, CDR1 SGHVS and CDR2 FNYEAQ. The J segment lost 7 bases and the V segment lost 5 bases, leaving 2 bases of the junction unmatched. The CDR3 sequence is 13 residues long.

The table lists this clone with a few counts. The genes are TRBV3-1 (or the pseudogene TRBV3-2) and TRBJ1-3, with a weak D call TRBD1 (6 bases). The germline CDR1 and CDR2 sequences are LGHDT and YNNKEL (reference sequence). The CDR3 loop spans 15 amino acids. The V end was cut by 4 bases, the J end by 1 base, with 11 bases between. Written as DNA, the CDR3 is TGTGCCAGCAGCCGGCTGACAGGATCTGGAAACACCATATATTTT. Translated: CASSRLTGSGNTIYF.

Points on this clone: This CDR3 is also generated by other DNA sequences in the sample. The CDR3 spells CASSLQVGGYGYTF. The CDR3 DNA is TGTGCCAGCAGTTTGCAAGTGGGGGGCTATGGCTACACCTTC. The chain employs TRBV28 and TRBJ1-2; tentatively, D is TRBD1 (5 bases). Trimming removed 3 bases from V and 4 bases from J, with 12 bases in between. CDR3 length equals 14 residues. Germline CDR1 and CDR2: MDHEN and SYDVKM.